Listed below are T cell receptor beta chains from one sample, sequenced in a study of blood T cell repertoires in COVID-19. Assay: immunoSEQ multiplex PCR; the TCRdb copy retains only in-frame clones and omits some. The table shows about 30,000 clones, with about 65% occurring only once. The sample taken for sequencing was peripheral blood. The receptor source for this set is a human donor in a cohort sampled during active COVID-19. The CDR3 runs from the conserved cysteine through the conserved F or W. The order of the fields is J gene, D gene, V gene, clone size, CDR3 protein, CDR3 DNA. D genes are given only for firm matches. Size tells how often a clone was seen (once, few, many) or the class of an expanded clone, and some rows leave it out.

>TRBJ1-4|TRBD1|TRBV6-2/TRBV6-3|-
CASSYADRGGEKLFF
TGTGCCAGCAGTTACGCGGACAGGGGAGGGGAAAAACTGTTTTTT
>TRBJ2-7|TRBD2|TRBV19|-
CASRPSRGEGEQYF
TGTGCCAGTAGGCCCAGTCGGGGGGAAGGCGAGCAGTACTTC
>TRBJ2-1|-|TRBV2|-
CASRTGGLLANEQFF
TGTGCCAGCAGAACCGGCGGGCTACTCGCCAATGAGCAGTTCTTC
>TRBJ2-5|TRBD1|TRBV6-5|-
CASSYSTGVPQETQYF
TGTGCCAGCAGTTACTCGACAGGGGTGCCACAAGAGACCCAGTACTTC
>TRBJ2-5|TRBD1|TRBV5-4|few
CASSLPSGTGGGTQYF
TGTGCCAGCAGCTTGCCTTCCGGGACAGGGGGAGGGACCCAGTACTTC
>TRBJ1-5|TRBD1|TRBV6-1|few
CASSGAGQGALQPQHF
TGTGCCAGCAGTGGGGCCGGACAGGGGGCCTTGCAGCCCCAGCATTTT
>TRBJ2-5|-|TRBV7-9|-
CASSLVPGETQYF
TGTGCCAGCAGCTTAGTCCCGGGGGAGACCCAGTACTTC
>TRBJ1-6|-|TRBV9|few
CASSDGVGYNSPLHF
TGTGCCAGCAGTGACGGGGTTGGGTATAATTCACCCCTCCACTTT
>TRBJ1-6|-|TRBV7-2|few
CASSLAWQGGSPLHF
TGTGCCAGCAGCTTAGCCTGGCAGGGAGGTTCACCCCTCCACTTT
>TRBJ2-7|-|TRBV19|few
CASSAGAYSYEQYF
TGTGCCAGTTCCGCGGGGGCATACTCCTACGAGCAGTACTTC
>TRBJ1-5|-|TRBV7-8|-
CASSARWSNQPQHF
TGTGCCAGCAGCGCCAGGTGGAGCAATCAGCCCCAGCATTTT
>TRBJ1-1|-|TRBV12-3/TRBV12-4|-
CASSFHPGGEAFF
TGTGCCAGCAGTTTTCATCCAGGAGGAGAAGCTTTCTTT
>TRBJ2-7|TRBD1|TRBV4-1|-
CASSQDSYGTGGIEQYF
TGCGCCAGCAGCCAAGATTCCTACGGGACAGGGGGGATCGAGCAGTACTTC
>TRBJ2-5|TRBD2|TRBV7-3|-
CASSPGGTSRKTQYF
TGTGCCAGCAGCCCCGGCGGGACTAGCAGGAAGACCCAGTACTTC
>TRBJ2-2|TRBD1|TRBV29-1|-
CSVLGDRGVTGELFF
TGCAGCGTTCTGGGGGACAGGGGTGTCACCGGGGAGCTGTTTTTT
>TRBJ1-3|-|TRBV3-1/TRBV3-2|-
CASSQDSGNTIYF
TGTGCCAGCAGCCAAGACTCCGGAAACACCATATATTTT
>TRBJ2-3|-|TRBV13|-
CASSSTAGADTQYF
TGTGCCAGCAGCTCCACCGCCGGGGCAGATACGCAGTATTTT
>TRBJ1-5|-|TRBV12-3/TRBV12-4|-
CASSLAGAAPQHF
TGTGCCAGCAGTTTAGCGGGGGCAGCGCCCCAGCATTTT
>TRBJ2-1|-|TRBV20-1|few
CSASMDYLYNEQFF
TGCAGTGCTAGTATGGACTACCTTTACAATGAGCAGTTCTTC
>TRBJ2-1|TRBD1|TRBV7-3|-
CASSLWDSNEQFF
TGTGCCAGCAGCTTATGGGACAGCAATGAGCAGTTCTTC
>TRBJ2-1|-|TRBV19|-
CASSITGDEQFF
TGTGCCAGTAGTATAACGGGTGATGAGCAGTTCTTC
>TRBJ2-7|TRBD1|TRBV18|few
CASSPSDRTYEQYF
TGTGCCAGCTCACCATCGGACAGGACCTACGAGCAGTACTTC
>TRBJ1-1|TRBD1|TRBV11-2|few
CASSFSYAGQLNTEAFF
TGTGCCAGCAGCTTCAGTTATGCGGGACAGCTGAACACTGAAGCTTTCTTT
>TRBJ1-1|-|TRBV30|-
CAWSVNGAEAFF
TGTGCCTGGAGTGTAAACGGGGCTGAAGCTTTCTTT
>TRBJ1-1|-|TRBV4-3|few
CASSQAGRTLNTEAFF
TGCGCCAGCAGCCAAGCGGGGAGGACTCTGAACACTGAAGCTTTCTTT
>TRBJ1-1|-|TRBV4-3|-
CASSQAGGPYTEAFF
TGCGCCAGCAGCCAAGCGGGAGGGCCCTACACTGAAGCTTTCTTT
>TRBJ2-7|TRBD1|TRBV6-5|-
CATHRGDRGYEQYF
TGTGCCACCCACAGAGGGGACAGGGGGTACGAGCAGTACTTC
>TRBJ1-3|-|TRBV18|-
CASSPPRDSGNTIYF
TGTGCCAGCTCACCCCCCCGGGACTCTGGAAACACCATATATTTT
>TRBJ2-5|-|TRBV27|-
CASSLKGVGQETQYF
TGTGCCAGCAGTTTAAAGGGGGTCGGCCAAGAGACCCAGTACTTC